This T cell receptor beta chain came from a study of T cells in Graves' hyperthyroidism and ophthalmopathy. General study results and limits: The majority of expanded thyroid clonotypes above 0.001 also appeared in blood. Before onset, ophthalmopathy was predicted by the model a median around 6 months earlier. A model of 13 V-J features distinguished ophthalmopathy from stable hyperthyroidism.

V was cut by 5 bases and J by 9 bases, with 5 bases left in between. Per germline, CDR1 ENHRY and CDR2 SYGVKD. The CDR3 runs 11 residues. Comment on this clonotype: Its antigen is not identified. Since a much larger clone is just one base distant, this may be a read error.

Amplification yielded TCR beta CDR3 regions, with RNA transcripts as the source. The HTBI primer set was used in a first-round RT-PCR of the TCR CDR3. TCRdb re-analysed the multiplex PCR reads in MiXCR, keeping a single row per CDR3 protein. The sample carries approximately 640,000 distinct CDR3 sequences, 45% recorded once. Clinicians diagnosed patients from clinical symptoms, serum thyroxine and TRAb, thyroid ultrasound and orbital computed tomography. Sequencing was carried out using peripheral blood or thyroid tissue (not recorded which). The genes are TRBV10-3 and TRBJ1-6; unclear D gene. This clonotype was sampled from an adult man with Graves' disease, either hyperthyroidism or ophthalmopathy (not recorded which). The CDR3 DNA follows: TGTGCCATCAGTTTCGTTTCACCCCTCCACTTT. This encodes CAISFVSPLHF.